These 4 T cell receptor beta chains were sequenced from one sample in a study of blood T cell repertoires in COVID-19. This table comes from immunoSEQ multiplex PCR, and its TCRdb copy is limited to in-frame clones, with some not included. This table has more than 150,000 clones, around nine tenths appearing once. Sequenced sample: peripheral blood. These receptors all come from a woman between 70 and 85 years old with acute or convalescent COVID-19.

The chain has TRBV6-5 and TRBJ1-6, with TRBD1 as a possible D gene (6 bases). This CDR3 contains 16 residues. Deletions cut 0 bases from V and 9 bases from J, with 15 bases between. From germline, CDR1 is MNHEY and CDR2 SVGAGI. The CDR3 DNA is TGTGCCAGCAGTTACTCGGGGACAAAGGGAATTTCACCCCTCCACTTT. Translation gives CASSYSGTKGISPLHF.

The genes are TRBV19 and TRBJ1-6; D is unclear. The CDR3 consists of 13 residues. V was cut by 1 base and J by 13 bases, with 11 bases left in between. CDR1 and CDR2 (germline): LNHDA, SQIVND (reference sequence). CDR3 DNA sequence: TGTGCCAGTAGTATAGGGGAGATACACCCCCTCCACTTT. Its protein is CASSIGEIHPLHF.

The rearrangement uses TRBV5-4 and TRBJ2-5; D is possibly TRBD1 (5 bases). The CDR3 extends over 14 amino acids. Germline-derived CDR1 and CDR2 are SGHNT and YYREEE (reference sequence). The V gene lost 0 bases and the J gene lost 5 bases, with 11 bases spanning the gap. CDR3 loop: CASSLGGLRETQYF. CDR3 nucleotide sequence: TGTGCCAGCAGCTTGGGGGGCCTACGGGAGACCCAGTACTTC. The full variable domain, completed using reference TRBV5-4 and TRBJ2-5, is ETGVTQSPTHLIKTRGQQVTLRCSSQSGHNTVSWYQQALGQGPQFIFQYYREEENGRGNFPPRFSGLQFPNYSSELNVNALELDDSALYLCASSLGGLRETQYFGPGTRLLVL.

The V gene is TRBV30, the J gene TRBJ1-4; 8 bases fit TRBD1. The CDR3 extends over 13 amino acids. V gave up 5 bases and J gave up 8 bases; unmatched junction bases: 7. CDR1 is GTSNPN, CDR2 SVGIG, per germline (reference sequence). In DNA, the CDR3 is TGTGCCTGGGTGTCAGGGGGCCAAGAAAAACTGTTTTTT. It is translated as CAWVSGGQEKLFF.